The clone carrying this T cell receptor (beta chain) was picked up many times. Its antigen remains unknown. The library came from three nested PCR rounds adapted from ARM-PCR protocols. MiXCR was run by TCRdb on the multiplex PCR reads, yielding one entry per CDR3 protein. Of under 95,000 distinct CDR3 sequences listed, about 72% were seen once; the top ten hold 15% to 20%. The data originate from a study of tumor and adjacent non-tumor tissue in lung cancer. The overall study: Patients comprised about a dozen adenocarcinoma, 2 squamous cell carcinoma and 1 small cell lung cancer. Aged about 30 to 76 years, patients included roughly eleven men and 4 to 6 women with stage I to III disease. Samples averaged about 4.17 million productive TCRbeta reads each. Study-level points and caveats: Top 100 clones took a larger repertoire share in normal lung.

This CDR3 has 16 amino acids. Germline CDR1 MDHEN, CDR2 SYDVKM. Trimming removed 3 bases from V and 6 bases from J, with 18 bases in between. The template was RNA from unsorted bulk tissue. The sample was lung tumor tissue. This TCR was sampled from a man aged 55 to 70 with non-small cell lung cancer. This rearrangement joins TRBV28 to TRBJ1-5, with a possible D match to TRBD1 (6 bases). The CDR3 protein is CASSFSAGAGGQPQHF. The CDR3 nucleotides read TGTGCCAGCAGTTTCAGCGCGGGGGCCGGGGGTCAGCCCCAGCATTTT.